This passage covers 3 T cell receptor beta chains from one sample sequenced in a study of metastatic and nonmetastatic thyroid tumors. Thyroid surgery was performed in patients who had received no treatment beforehand. TCRdb reanalyzed the PCR reads with MiXCR. The sample records 35,000 to 40,000 clones, roughly 27% being singletons. Sample: blood. Receptors originate from a female donor with papillary thyroid cancer or a benign thyroid nodule (not recorded which). Some clones in this sample may be carry-over from other donors' samples.

This clone was recorded many times. The J gene is TRBJ2-7, the V gene TRBV4-1; no clear D. The germline V gene encodes CDR1 MGHRA and CDR2 YSYEKL. V lost 1 base to trimming and J lost 3 bases, with 7 bases between them. The CDR3 is 13 amino acids. The CDR3 sequence: CASSQVPLYEQYF. The CDR3 region has the DNA TGCGCCAGCAGCCAAGTCCCACTCTACGAGCAGTACTTC.

Concerning this clone itself: The germline gene is not matched at one end of the junction; a read error may be the cause. The J gene is TRBJ2-7, the V gene TRBV20-1; possibly TRBD2 for D (6 bases). The length of the CDR3 is 13 residues. CDR1 is DFQATT and CDR2 is SNEGSKA in the germline V gene (reference sequence). The CDR3 sequence is CGAARGLPGEHYF. Here the CDR3 DNA reads TGCGGTGCTGCACGTGGACTACCGGGCGAGCATTACTTC.

The chain recombines TRBV5-1 with TRBJ1-1, with D perhaps matching TRBD1 (6 bases). Germline V lookup: CDR1 SGHRS, CDR2 YFSETQ. The CDR3 has 14 amino acids. Trimming took off 5 bases at V and 5 bases at J, with 16 bases between the two ends. CDR3 coding DNA: TGCGCCAGCAGTCTACAGGGAGAGAGGACTGAAGCTTTCTTT. It is translated as CASSLQGERTEAFF.